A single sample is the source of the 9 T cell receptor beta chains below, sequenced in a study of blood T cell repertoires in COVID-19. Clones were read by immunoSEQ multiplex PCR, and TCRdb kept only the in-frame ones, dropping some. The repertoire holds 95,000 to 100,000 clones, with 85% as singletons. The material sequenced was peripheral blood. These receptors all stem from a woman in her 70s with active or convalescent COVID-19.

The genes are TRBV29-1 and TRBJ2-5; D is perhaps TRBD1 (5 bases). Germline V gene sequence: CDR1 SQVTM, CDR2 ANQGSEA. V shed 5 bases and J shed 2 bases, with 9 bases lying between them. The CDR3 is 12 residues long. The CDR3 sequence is CSVSGAQETQYF. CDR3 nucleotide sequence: TGCAGCGTTTCTGGGGCTCAAGAGACCCAGTACTTC.

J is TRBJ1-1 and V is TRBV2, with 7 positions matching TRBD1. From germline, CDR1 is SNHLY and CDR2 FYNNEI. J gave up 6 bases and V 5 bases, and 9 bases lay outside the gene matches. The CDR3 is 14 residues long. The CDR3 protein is CASSLTGSMAEAFF. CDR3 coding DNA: TGTGCCAGCAGTTTGACAGGGTCTATGGCTGAAGCTTTCTTT.

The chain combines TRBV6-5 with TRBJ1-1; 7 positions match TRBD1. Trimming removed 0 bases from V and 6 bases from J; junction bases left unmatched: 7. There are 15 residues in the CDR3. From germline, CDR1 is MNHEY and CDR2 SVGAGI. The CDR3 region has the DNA TGTGCCAGCAGTTACTCTAAGGGGGCCTTCGCTGAAGCTTTCTTT. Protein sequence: CASSYSKGAFAEAFF.

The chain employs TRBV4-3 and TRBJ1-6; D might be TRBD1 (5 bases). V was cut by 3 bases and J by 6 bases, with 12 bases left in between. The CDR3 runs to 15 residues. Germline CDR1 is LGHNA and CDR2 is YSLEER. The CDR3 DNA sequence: TGCGCCAGCAGCCAGATCAGGGACTCTAATTCACCCCTCCACTTT. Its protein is CASSQIRDSNSPLHF.

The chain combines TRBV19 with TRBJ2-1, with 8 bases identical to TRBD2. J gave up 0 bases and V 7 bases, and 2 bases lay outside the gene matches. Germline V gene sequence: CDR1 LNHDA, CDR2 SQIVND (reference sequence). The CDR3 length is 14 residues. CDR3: CASNGGASYNEQFF. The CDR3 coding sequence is TGTGCCAGTAACGGGGGGGCCTCCTACAATGAGCAGTTCTTC.

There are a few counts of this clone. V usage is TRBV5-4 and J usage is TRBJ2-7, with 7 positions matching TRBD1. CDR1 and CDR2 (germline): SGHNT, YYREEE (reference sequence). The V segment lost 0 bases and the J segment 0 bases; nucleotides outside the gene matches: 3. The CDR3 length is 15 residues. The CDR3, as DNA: TGTGCCAGCAGCTTGGAGGGACAGATCTCCTACGAGCAGTACTTC. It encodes CASSLEGQISYEQYF.

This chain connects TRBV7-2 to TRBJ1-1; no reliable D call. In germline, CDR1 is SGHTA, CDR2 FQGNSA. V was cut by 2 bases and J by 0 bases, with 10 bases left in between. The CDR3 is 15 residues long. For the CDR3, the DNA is TGTGCCAGCAGCTTAAGTGCGGTCATGAACACTGAAGCTTTCTTT. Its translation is CASSLSAVMNTEAFF.

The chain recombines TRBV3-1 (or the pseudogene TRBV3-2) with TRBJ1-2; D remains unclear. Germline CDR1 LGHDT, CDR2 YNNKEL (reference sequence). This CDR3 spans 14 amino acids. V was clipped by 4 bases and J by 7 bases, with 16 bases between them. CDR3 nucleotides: TGTGCCAGCAGCCCGACCGCGGGTGGTGGTGGCTACACCTTC. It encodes CASSPTAGGGGYTF.

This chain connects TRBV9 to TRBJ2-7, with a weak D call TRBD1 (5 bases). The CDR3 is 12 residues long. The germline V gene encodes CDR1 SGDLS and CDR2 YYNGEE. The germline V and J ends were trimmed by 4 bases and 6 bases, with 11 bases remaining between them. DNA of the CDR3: TGTGCCAGCAGCAGGGGAATGGGCGAGCAGTACTTC. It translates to CASSRGMGEQYF.